The next 15 T cell receptor beta chains were all read from a single sample in a study of shared clonotypes between healthy human individuals. TCRdb keeps only in-frame clones here, not all; method: immunoSEQ multiplex PCR. This sample has 600,000 to 800,000 clones; roughly two thirds occur once, and the top ten carry roughly 1.8%. The sample comprised memory CD4+ T cells sorted from blood. Subset of the sample: CD45RA-negative fraction. These receptors were collected from a woman aged 25 to 45 in good health.

This chain uses TRBV7-6 with TRBJ2-7; D is perhaps TRBD1 or TRBD2 (5 bases each). The V end was cut by 1 base, the J end by 7 bases, with 14 bases between. This CDR3 comprises 14 residues. Germline V gene lookup returns CDR1 SGHVS and CDR2 FNYEAQ. The CDR3 spells CASSLDEGSGEQYF. Written as DNA, the CDR3 is TGTGCCAGCAGCTTAGATGAGGGTTCAGGGGAGCAGTACTTC.

The chain carries TRBV30 and TRBJ2-7; the D gene could be TRBD1 or TRBD2 (5 bases each). The germline CDR1 and CDR2 sequences are GTSNPN and SVGIG (reference sequence). V lost 2 bases and J 6 bases, leaving 14 bases between the germline ends. The CDR3 sequence is 13 residues long. The CDR3 DNA reads TGTGCCTGGAGTTACGGGGCCGTACGCGAGCAGTACTTC. Translating it yields CAWSYGAVREQYF.

The V gene is TRBV13, the J gene TRBJ2-7; D ambiguous. CDR3 length equals 14 residues. The V and J ends lost 2 bases and 7 bases respectively, with 15 bases between them. Germline lookup yields CDR1 PRHDT and CDR2 FYEKMQ (reference sequence). The CDR3 DNA reads as TGTGCCAGCAGCTTAAATCCGGCGGCCGCGGAGCAGTACTTC. It yields the protein CASSLNPAAAEQYF.

This clone was picked up a small number of times. This rearrangement joins TRBV5-1 to TRBJ2-2, with D maybe TRBD1 (6 bases). Germline V CDR1 and CDR2: SGHRS, YFSETQ. Trimming cost V 0 bases and J 3 bases, with 12 bases left between them. The CDR3 loop spans 16 amino acids. This CDR3 reads CASSLGQEGHTGELFF. CDR3 DNA sequence: TGCGCCAGCAGCTTGGGACAGGAAGGGCACACCGGGGAGCTGTTTTTT.

The V gene is TRBV10-3, the J gene TRBJ1-5; 7 bases map to TRBD1. The V segment lost 6 bases and the J segment 8 bases; nucleotides outside the gene matches: 13. Germline V gives CDR1 ENHRY, CDR2 SYGVKD. The CDR3 length is 15 residues. This CDR3 reads CAIRKGTGAREPQHF. The CDR3 DNA sequence: TGTGCCATCAGGAAGGGTACAGGGGCAAGGGAGCCCCAGCATTTT.

The rearrangement uses TRBV28 and TRBJ2-7; D not certain. Trimming stripped 6 bases from V and 1 base from J, with 16 bases between. From germline, CDR1 is MDHEN and CDR2 SYDVKM. This CDR3 has 15 residues. CDR3 protein: CASRTLRALSYEQYF. CDR3 sequence (DNA): TGTGCCAGCAGGACACTTCGGGCACTTTCCTACGAGCAGTACTTC.

V usage is TRBV5-4 and J usage is TRBJ1-1, with unresolved D. The CDR3 covers 12 residues. V shed 3 bases and J shed 4 bases, with 7 bases lying between them. The germline CDR1 and CDR2 sequences are SGHNT and YYREEE (reference sequence). The CDR3 loop reads CASSSLSTEAFF. DNA of the CDR3: TGTGCCAGCAGCTCGCTTAGCACTGAAGCTTTCTTT.

The chain employs TRBV5-1 and TRBJ1-1, with D possibly matching TRBD1 (5 bases). Germline V gene data show CDR1 as SGHRS and CDR2 as YFSETQ. This CDR3 spans 14 amino acids. V was shortened by 4 bases and J by 2 bases, with 12 bases between the two germline ends. The CDR3 sequence: CASSLPDTNTEAFF. Written as DNA, the CDR3 is TGCGCCAGCAGCCTGCCGGACACCAACACTGAAGCTTTCTTT.

CDR3 nucleotides: TGTGCCAGCAGTTTAGACTTAGCTTCCGATACGCAGTATTTT. The encoded protein is CASSLDLASDTQYF. The genes are TRBV27 and TRBJ2-3; D is uncertain. The V gene's germline CDR1 is MNHEY and CDR2 SMNVEV (reference sequence). V lost 2 bases and J 6 bases, leaving 12 bases between the germline ends. The CDR3 runs 14 residues.

V and J are TRBV6-4 and TRBJ2-4; D uncertain. The CDR3 length is 14 residues. V was trimmed by 7 bases and J by 7 bases, leaving 17 bases between them. Germline lookup yields CDR1 MRHNA and CDR2 SNTAGT. The CDR3 DNA reads as TGTGCCAGCAAGACCCGCCGGTCTACGAACATTCAGTACTTC. It codes for CASKTRRSTNIQYF.

This chain joins TRBV5-6 and TRBJ2-3, with unresolved D. Trimming removed 1 base from V and 4 bases from J, with 19 bases in between. The germline gives CDR1 SGHDT, CDR2 YYEEEE. This CDR3 region has 17 residues. CDR3 residues: CASSLLLQLGSADTQYF. The CDR3 nucleotides are TGTGCCAGCAGCTTGCTCCTCCAGCTCGGGTCGGCAGATACGCAGTATTTT.

The chain uses TRBV7-2 and TRBJ2-5; no reliable D call. V dropped 3 bases and J dropped 0 bases, with 8 bases sitting between them. The CDR3 totals 14 residues. From germline, CDR1 is SGHTA and CDR2 FQGNSA. In DNA form, the CDR3 reads TGTGCCAGCAGCTTTACAGACCACCAAGAGACCCAGTACTTC. Protein product: CASSFTDHQETQYF.

CDR3 loop: CASSFRDDRRGYTF. Written as DNA, the CDR3 is TGTGCCAGCAGTTTCCGGGACGACCGTCGGGGCTACACCTTC. The chain combines TRBV27 with TRBJ1-2; a possible D gene is TRBD1 (5 bases). The V end was cut by 3 bases, the J end by 8 bases, with 16 bases between. Germline lookup yields CDR1 MNHEY and CDR2 SMNVEV (reference sequence). This CDR3 has 14 residues.

CDR3 in DNA: TGTGCCAGCTCACCACCGGGTCTAGCGGGATTACGTGACGAGCAGTACTTC. It is translated as CASSPPGLAGLRDEQYF. The genes are TRBV18 and TRBJ2-7; 9 bases agree with TRBD2. CDR3 length: 17 amino acids. CDR1 is KGHSH and CDR2 is LQKENI in the germline V gene. V shed 0 bases, J shed 5 bases, and the junction held 11 bases outside the gene matches.

The V call is TRBV16, the J call TRBJ1-2; 8 bases map to TRBD1. The CDR3 length is 15 residues. The V segment lost 4 bases and the J segment 4 bases; nucleotides outside the gene matches: 8. Per the germline V gene, CDR1 is KGHSY and CDR2 is FQNENV. The CDR3 DNA reads as TGTGCCAGCAGCCCCCATTCGACAGGGGTCTATGGCTACACCTTC. It encodes CASSPHSTGVYGYTF.